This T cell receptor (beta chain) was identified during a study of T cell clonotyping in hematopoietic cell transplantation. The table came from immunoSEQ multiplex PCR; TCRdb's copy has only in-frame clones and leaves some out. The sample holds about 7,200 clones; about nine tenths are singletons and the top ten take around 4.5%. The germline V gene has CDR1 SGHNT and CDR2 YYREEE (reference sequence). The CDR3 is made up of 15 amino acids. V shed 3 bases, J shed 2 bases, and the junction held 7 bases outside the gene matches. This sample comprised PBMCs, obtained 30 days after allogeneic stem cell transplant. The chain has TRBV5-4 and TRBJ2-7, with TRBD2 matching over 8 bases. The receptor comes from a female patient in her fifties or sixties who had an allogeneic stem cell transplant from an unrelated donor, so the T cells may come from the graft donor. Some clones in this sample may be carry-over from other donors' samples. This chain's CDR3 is CASSSRAGAPYEQYF. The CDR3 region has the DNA TGTGCCAGCAGCTCCCGAGCGGGAGCACCCTACGAGCAGTACTTC.